A selection of T cell receptor beta chains follows, all from one sample in a study of blood T cell repertoires in COVID-19. Data came from immunoSEQ multiplex PCR; TCRdb stores just in-frame clones and leaves some out. Of 80,000 to 100,000 clones in the sample, over 70% were seen once. The sequenced sample was peripheral blood. All receptors derive from a human donor in a cohort sampled during active COVID-19. The CDR3 runs from the conserved cysteine through the conserved F or W. A D gene is named only where the DNA matches it firmly. Clone size, where shown, is once, few, many, or a class for clones that have expanded.

d_call: TRBD2
clone_size: few
j_call: TRBJ2-3
v_call: TRBV27
cdr3_length: 15
cdr3_aa: CASGMTSLFTDTQYF
cdr3_nt: TGTGCCAGCGGGATGACTAGCCTATTCACAGATACGCAGTATTTT

d_call: TRBD1
clone_size: .
j_call: TRBJ2-7
v_call: TRBV5-1
cdr3_length: 14
cdr3_aa: CASSSWTGNYEQYF
cdr3_nt: TGCGCCAGCAGCTCTTGGACAGGGAACTACGAGCAGTACTTC

d_call: TRBD1
clone_size: .
j_call: TRBJ1-1
v_call: TRBV6-6
cdr3_length: 15
cdr3_aa: CASSWTGGEGTEAFF
cdr3_nt: TGTGCCAGCAGTTGGACAGGGGGCGAGGGCACTGAAGCTTTCTTT

d_call: .
clone_size: .
j_call: TRBJ2-3
v_call: TRBV12-2
cdr3_length: 18
cdr3_aa: CASRLKAPQGACTDTQYF
cdr3_nt: TGTGCAAGTCGCTTAAAGGCCCCCCAGGGGGCTTGCACAGATACGCAGTATTTT

d_call: .
clone_size: .
j_call: TRBJ2-1
v_call: TRBV24-1
cdr3_length: 15
cdr3_aa: CATSDMMSSYNEQFF
cdr3_nt: TGTGCCACCAGTGATATGATGAGCTCCTACAATGAGCAGTTCTTC

d_call: TRBD1
clone_size: .
j_call: TRBJ2-2
v_call: TRBV30
cdr3_length: 14
cdr3_aa: CAWSADRYTGELFF
cdr3_nt: TGTGCCTGGAGCGCGGACAGGTACACCGGGGAGCTGTTTTTT

d_call: TRBD1
clone_size: .
j_call: TRBJ1-1
v_call: TRBV4-1
cdr3_length: 16
cdr3_aa: CASSQGGTVLNTEAFF
cdr3_nt: TGCGCCAGCAGCCAAGGAGGGACAGTGCTCAACACTGAAGCTTTCTTT

d_call: .
clone_size: .
j_call: TRBJ1-1
v_call: TRBV27
cdr3_length: 14
cdr3_aa: CASSLVGLNTEAFF
cdr3_nt: TGTGCCAGCAGTTTAGTGGGCTTGAACACTGAAGCTTTCTTT

d_call: .
clone_size: .
j_call: TRBJ1-6
v_call: TRBV4-3
cdr3_length: 14
cdr3_aa: CASSQDKDKPPLHF
cdr3_nt: TGCGCCAGCAGCCAAGATAAGGACAAACCACCCCTCCACTTT

d_call: .
clone_size: .
j_call: TRBJ1-4
v_call: TRBV28
cdr3_length: 13
cdr3_aa: CASSQGRDEKLFF
cdr3_nt: TGTGCCAGCAGTCAGGGGAGGGACGAAAAACTGTTTTTT

d_call: TRBD1
clone_size: .
j_call: TRBJ1-3
v_call: TRBV18
cdr3_length: 14
cdr3_aa: CASSPGTDGNTIYF
cdr3_nt: TGTGCCAGCTCCCCCGGGACAGACGGAAACACCATATATTTT

d_call: .
clone_size: .
j_call: TRBJ1-3
v_call: TRBV2
cdr3_length: 16
cdr3_aa: CASSEDGTVSGNTIYF
cdr3_nt: TGTGCCAGCAGTGAAGACGGGACTGTCTCTGGAAACACCATATATTTT

d_call: TRBD2
clone_size: many
j_call: TRBJ2-3
v_call: TRBV25-1
cdr3_length: 18
cdr3_aa: CASSEWTTSGSSTDTQYF
cdr3_nt: TGTGCCAGCAGTGAATGGACGACTAGCGGGTCTAGCACAGATACGCAGTATTTT

d_call: .
clone_size: .
j_call: TRBJ2-2
v_call: TRBV2
cdr3_length: 14
cdr3_aa: CASSVGRNTGELFF
cdr3_nt: TGTGCCAGCAGTGTTGGGCGGAACACCGGGGAGCTGTTTTTT

d_call: TRBD1
clone_size: .
j_call: TRBJ1-5
v_call: TRBV6-2/TRBV6-3
cdr3_length: 16
cdr3_aa: CASSWTGGSIGQPQHF
cdr3_nt: TGTGCCAGCAGTTGGACAGGCGGGTCGATCGGTCAGCCCCAGCATTTT

d_call: .
clone_size: .
j_call: TRBJ2-1
v_call: TRBV28
cdr3_length: 13
cdr3_aa: CASSLQGTDEQFF
cdr3_nt: TGTGCCAGCAGTTTACAGGGGACGGATGAGCAGTTCTTC

d_call: .
clone_size: .
j_call: TRBJ2-7
v_call: TRBV18
cdr3_length: 14
cdr3_aa: CASSPQSGWYEQYF
cdr3_nt: TGTGCCAGCTCTCCTCAGTCAGGGTGGTACGAGCAGTACTTC

d_call: .
clone_size: .
j_call: TRBJ2-7
v_call: TRBV6-1
cdr3_length: 15
cdr3_aa: CASSEYEGDLYEQYF
cdr3_nt: TGTGCCAGCAGTGAATATGAGGGGGATCTCTACGAGCAGTACTTC

d_call: TRBD1
clone_size: .
j_call: TRBJ2-7
v_call: TRBV6-6
cdr3_length: 14
cdr3_aa: CATQGDRDYYEQYF
cdr3_nt: TGTGCCACCCAGGGGGACAGGGATTACTACGAGCAGTACTTC

d_call: .
clone_size: .
j_call: TRBJ1-1
v_call: TRBV27
cdr3_length: 11
cdr3_aa: CASGGGTEAFF
cdr3_nt: TGTGCCAGCGGCGGGGGAACTGAAGCTTTCTTT

d_call: .
clone_size: .
j_call: TRBJ1-1
v_call: TRBV29-1
cdr3_length: 10
cdr3_aa: CSVGVSEAFF
cdr3_nt: TGCAGCGTTGGCGTTTCTGAGGCTTTCTTT

d_call: .
clone_size: .
j_call: TRBJ1-6
v_call: TRBV4-1
cdr3_length: 14
cdr3_aa: CASSAPGSVRSLHF
cdr3_nt: TGCGCCAGCAGCGCACCCGGGTCCGTTAGGTCCCTCCACTTT

d_call: .
clone_size: .
j_call: TRBJ2-7
v_call: TRBV18
cdr3_length: 15
cdr3_aa: CASSLLDRSGHEQYF
cdr3_nt: TGTGCCAGCTCACTCCTCGACAGGAGCGGACACGAGCAGTACTTC

d_call: .
clone_size: .
j_call: TRBJ2-7
v_call: TRBV7-9
cdr3_length: 14
cdr3_aa: CASSQTTVIYEQYF
cdr3_nt: TGTGCCAGCAGCCAGACTACAGTAATCTACGAGCAGTACTTC

d_call: TRBD2
clone_size: .
j_call: TRBJ2-1
v_call: TRBV7-6
cdr3_length: 13
cdr3_aa: CASTPGGHNEQFF
cdr3_nt: TGTGCCAGCACCCCGGGGGGACACAATGAGCAGTTCTTC

d_call: TRBD2
clone_size: .
j_call: TRBJ2-1
v_call: TRBV10-1
cdr3_length: 14
cdr3_aa: CASSRGLADNEQFF
cdr3_nt: TGCGCCAGCAGCCGGGGACTAGCGGACAATGAGCAGTTCTTC

d_call: TRBD2
clone_size: .
j_call: TRBJ2-1
v_call: TRBV28
cdr3_length: 15
cdr3_aa: CASSLGSGGANEQFF
cdr3_nt: TGTGCCAGCAGTTTAGGGAGCGGGGGGGCCAATGAGCAGTTCTTC

d_call: .
clone_size: once
j_call: TRBJ2-5
v_call: TRBV5-8
cdr3_length: 16
cdr3_aa: CASSLSGTQAVETQYF
cdr3_nt: TGTGCCAGCAGCTTGTCCGGGACACAGGCGGTAGAGACCCAGTACTTC

d_call: .
clone_size: .
j_call: TRBJ2-5
v_call: TRBV13
cdr3_length: 14
cdr3_aa: CASSRRGVGETQYF
cdr3_nt: TGTGCCAGCAGCCGCCGCGGCGTTGGAGAGACCCAGTACTTC

d_call: .
clone_size: .
j_call: TRBJ2-2
v_call: TRBV27
cdr3_length: 13
cdr3_aa: CASSSGNTGELFF
cdr3_nt: TGTGCCAGCAGTTCCGGGAACACCGGGGAGCTGTTTTTT

d_call: TRBD1
clone_size: once
j_call: TRBJ1-2
v_call: TRBV9
cdr3_length: 18
cdr3_aa: CASSVGGGQGRSSGGYTF
cdr3_nt: TGTGCCAGCAGCGTAGGGGGCGGACAGGGTAGGTCTTCGGGCGGCTACACCTTC

d_call: .
clone_size: once
j_call: TRBJ2-5
v_call: TRBV21-1
cdr3_length: 12
cdr3_aa: CASSPARETQYF
cdr3_nt: TGTGCCAGCAGCCCGGCGAGGGAGACCCAGTACTTC

d_call: .
clone_size: .
j_call: TRBJ1-5
v_call: TRBV5-6
cdr3_length: 15
cdr3_aa: CASSVSGASNQPQHF
cdr3_nt: TGTGCCAGCAGCGTATCAGGGGCTAGCAATCAGCCCCAGCATTTT

d_call: .
clone_size: once
j_call: TRBJ2-1
v_call: TRBV4-3
cdr3_length: 13
cdr3_aa: CASSQVGQNEQFF
cdr3_nt: TGCGCCAGCAGCCAAGTGGGCCAAAATGAGCAGTTCTTC

d_call: TRBD1
clone_size: .
j_call: TRBJ2-3
v_call: TRBV13
cdr3_length: 17
cdr3_aa: CASSFSGTGVLTDTQYF
cdr3_nt: TGTGCCAGCAGCTTCTCCGGGACAGGCGTTCTCACAGATACGCAGTATTTT

d_call: .
clone_size: once
j_call: TRBJ2-7
v_call: TRBV30
cdr3_length: 13
cdr3_aa: CAWSSREPYEQYF
cdr3_nt: TGTGCCTGGAGCTCCCGCGAGCCCTACGAGCAGTACTTC

d_call: .
clone_size: .
j_call: TRBJ2-1
v_call: TRBV5-1
cdr3_length: 12
cdr3_aa: CASSSVGDEQFF
cdr3_nt: TGCGCCAGCAGCTCCGTCGGAGATGAGCAGTTCTTC

d_call: .
clone_size: .
j_call: TRBJ1-5
v_call: TRBV6-5
cdr3_length: 14
cdr3_aa: CASSLQGGNQPQHF
cdr3_nt: TGTGCCAGCAGTTTACAGGGAGGCAATCAGCCCCAGCATTTT

d_call: .
clone_size: few
j_call: TRBJ1-1
v_call: TRBV19
cdr3_length: 12
cdr3_aa: CASAHWNTEAFF
cdr3_nt: TGTGCCAGCGCCCACTGGAACACTGAAGCTTTCTTT

d_call: TRBD2
clone_size: .
j_call: TRBJ2-1
v_call: TRBV9
cdr3_length: 16
cdr3_aa: CASSVSLAGAGNEQFF
cdr3_nt: TGTGCCAGCAGCGTAAGCCTAGCGGGAGCCGGAAATGAGCAGTTCTTC

d_call: TRBD2
clone_size: .
j_call: TRBJ2-2
v_call: TRBV4-1
cdr3_length: 16
cdr3_aa: CASSQDLAGATGELFF
cdr3_nt: TGCGCCAGCAGCCAAGACCTAGCGGGAGCGACCGGGGAGCTGTTTTTT

d_call: .
clone_size: .
j_call: TRBJ1-1
v_call: TRBV7-9
cdr3_length: 15
cdr3_aa: CASSLAEGLFTEAFF
cdr3_nt: TGTGCCAGCAGCTTAGCAGAGGGCTTATTTACTGAAGCTTTCTTT

d_call: TRBD1
clone_size: .
j_call: TRBJ1-1
v_call: TRBV14
cdr3_length: 13
cdr3_aa: CASSQGGDSPRSF
cdr3_nt: TGTGCCAGCAGCCAAGGGGGGGACAGTCCGAGGAGCTTT

d_call: TRBD2
clone_size: once
j_call: TRBJ2-3
v_call: TRBV24-1
cdr3_length: 18
cdr3_aa: CATSDSRLAGGPADTQYF
cdr3_nt: TGTGCCACCAGTGATTCGCGACTAGCGGGAGGGCCTGCGGATACGCAGTATTTT

d_call: TRBD1
clone_size: .
j_call: TRBJ2-7
v_call: TRBV5-1
cdr3_length: 13
cdr3_aa: CASSPGQGLEQYF
cdr3_nt: TGCGCCAGCAGCCCCGGACAGGGTCTCGAGCAGTACTTC

d_call: TRBD1
clone_size: .
j_call: TRBJ2-5
v_call: TRBV19
cdr3_length: 17
cdr3_aa: CASTPGQGLAGQETQYF
cdr3_nt: TGTGCCAGTACTCCAGGACAGGGCCTGGCAGGCCAAGAGACCCAGTACTTC

d_call: .
clone_size: many
j_call: TRBJ1-4
v_call: TRBV4-1
cdr3_length: 17
cdr3_aa: CASSQHSTGMTNEKLFF
cdr3_nt: TGCGCCAGCAGCCAACACTCCACAGGGATGACTAATGAAAAACTGTTTTTT

d_call: .
clone_size: .
j_call: TRBJ1-6
v_call: TRBV15
cdr3_length: 14
cdr3_aa: CATSSGALESPLHF
cdr3_nt: TGTGCCACCAGCAGTGGGGCCCTGGAATCACCCCTCCACTTT